The next 23 T cell receptor beta chains were all read from a single sample in a study of T-cell reconstitution after alpha-beta-depleted transplantation in children. The TCRbeta library was prepared with unique molecular identifiers. TCRdb independently ran MiXCR on the PCR reads; one entry per CDR3 protein. This table holds about 160,000 distinct CDR3 sequences, around 10% found once. This sample comprised PBMCs, obtained before TCRalphabeta/CD19-depleted stem cell transplant. Source of these receptors: a boy younger than 10 with acute myeloid leukemia, due to receive a stem cell transplant.

This clonotype was found many times. V is TRBV5-6 and J is TRBJ2-1; 7 bases match TRBD1. CDR3 length equals 15 residues. Trimming cost V 5 bases and J 4 bases; bases outside gene matches: 9. Germline CDR1 and CDR2: SGHDT and YYEEEE. DNA of the CDR3: TGTGCCAGCAGGATCCGGGACAGAGAGTACAATGAGCAGTTCTTC. This sequence encodes CASRIRDREYNEQFF.

In this sample, this clonotype turned up many times. V usage is TRBV20-1 and J usage is TRBJ2-7, with 11 bases identical to TRBD2. V lost 4 bases and J lost 6; bases outside the gene matches: 14. The germline V gene encodes CDR1 DFQATT and CDR2 SNEGSKA (reference sequence). The CDR3 loop spans 16 amino acids. CDR3 nucleotides: TGCAGTGCTACCACTGGGACTAGCGGCTTTATAGGCGAGCAGTACTTC. Translating it yields CSATTGTSGFIGEQYF.

This clonotype occurred many times. The chain couples TRBV6-5 to TRBJ2-7, with 7 bases fitting TRBD2. V was clipped by 4 bases and J by 2 bases; unmatched bases: 5. The CDR3 runs 14 residues. Germline-derived CDR1 and CDR2 are MNHEY and SVGAGI. This chain's CDR3 is CASSLVGGPYEQYF. The CDR3 DNA is TGTGCCAGCAGTTTGGTGGGAGGGCCCTACGAGCAGTACTTC.

This clonotype appeared many times. V and J are TRBV7-2 and TRBJ1-1; no clear D. The V end was cut by 2 bases, the J end by 6 bases, with 7 bases between. Germline lookup yields CDR1 SGHTA and CDR2 FQGNSA. The CDR3 covers 12 residues. In DNA, the CDR3 is TGTGCCAGCAGCTTATTCCTTTCTGAAGCTTTCTTT. Encoded protein: CASSLFLSEAFF.

This clonotype showed up many times. The V gene is TRBV5-1, the J gene TRBJ2-1; 8 nucleotides align to TRBD2. V trimming: 4 bases; J trimming: 7 bases; junction bases outside the gene matches: 7. Germline V gives CDR1 SGHRS, CDR2 YFSETQ. The CDR3 runs to 14 residues. The chain's CDR3 is CASSQLAASNEQFF. CDR3 coding DNA: TGCGCCAGCAGCCAACTAGCGGCCTCGAATGAGCAGTTCTTC.

The table lists this clonotype with many counts. V gene TRBV10-1 combines with J gene TRBJ1-2; 9 nucleotides match TRBD1. The V segment lost 8 bases and the J segment 5 bases; nucleotides outside the gene matches: 3. The germline V gene encodes CDR1 WNHNN and CDR2 SYGVQD (reference sequence). There are 12 residues in the CDR3. In DNA, the CDR3 is TGCGCCAGCGGGACAGGGATGTATGGCTACACCTTC. Translation: CASGTGMYGYTF.

This clonotype was recorded at least ten times. CDR3 nucleotides: TGTGCCAGCAGCCAAGTAAGTAGCGGAGCCTACGAGCAGTACTTC. This encodes CASSQVSSGAYEQYF. This chain joins TRBV14 and TRBJ2-7; the D gene is possibly TRBD2 (6 bases). This CDR3 contains 15 residues. Per germline, CDR1 SGHDN and CDR2 FVKESK. The germline V and J ends were trimmed by 1 base and 2 bases, with 12 bases remaining between them.

This clonotype came up many times. The CDR3 loop reads CASSFQGANEKLFF. CDR3 bases: TGTGCCAGCAGTTTTCAGGGAGCTAATGAAAAACTGTTTTTT. The J gene is TRBJ1-4, the V gene TRBV12-3 or TRBV12-4; weak D call: TRBD1 (5 bases). The CDR3 has 14 residues. Trimming left V 3 bases short and J 3 bases short, with 8 bases between.

This clonotype has at least ten counts. V is TRBV7-8 and J is TRBJ1-2, with D tentatively TRBD1 (6 bases). The V end was cut by 5 bases, the J end by 4 bases, with 14 bases between. The length of the CDR3 is 14 residues. The germline CDR1 and CDR2 sequences are SGHVS and FQNEAQ. The CDR3 is CASSRDFRGYGYTF. The CDR3 nucleotides read TGTGCCAGCAGCCGAGACTTCAGGGGCTATGGCTACACCTTC.

Ten or more counts support this clonotype. The V and J genes are TRBV7-2 and TRBJ2-7; 13 nucleotides match TRBD2. Trimming at V came to 4 bases and at J to 6 bases, leaving 6 bases not matched to a gene. CDR1 is SGHTA, CDR2 FQGNSA, per germline. The CDR3 is 15 amino acids. CDR3 sequence (DNA): TGTGCCAGCAGCTCGAGGACTAGCGGGGGCCTCGAGCAGTACTTC. Protein: CASSSRTSGGLEQYF.

This clonotype was observed at least ten times. The gene calls are TRBV12-3 or TRBV12-4 and TRBJ1-3; no clear D. Trimming shortened V by 8 bases and J by 0 bases, and 11 bases separated the two germline ends. The CDR3 consists of 14 residues. Here the CDR3 reads CASSYLASGNTIYF. CDR3 nucleotide sequence: TGTGCCAGCTCTTACCTCGCCTCTGGAAACACCATATATTTT.

This clonotype was detected many times. The chain has TRBV10-1 and TRBJ2-3; D is unclear. Trimming left V 4 bases short and J 6 bases short, with 11 bases between. This CDR3 is 13 amino acids long. CDR1 is WNHNN and CDR2 is SYGVQD in the germline V gene (reference sequence). DNA of the CDR3: TGCGCCAGCAGTGCGTCCGTTCGCGATACGCAGTATTTT. Encoded protein: CASSASVRDTQYF.

In its sample, this clonotype was seen many times. CDR3 DNA sequence: TGCGCCAGCAGCTTGGAACTAGCGGGAGGATACGAGCAGTACTTC. This codes for CASSLELAGGYEQYF. The chain links TRBV5-1 to TRBJ2-7; 12 nucleotides line up with TRBD2. Germline V gene lookup returns CDR1 SGHRS and CDR2 YFSETQ. The CDR3 is made up of 15 amino acids. The V gene end was trimmed by 0 bases and the J gene end by 4 bases; junction bases not matched to a gene: 2.

This clonotype was observed many times. The chain has TRBV29-1 and TRBJ2-5; 8 positions match TRBD2. Germline CDR1 and CDR2: SQVTM and ANQGSEA. This CDR3 has 13 amino acids. Trimming at V came to 3 bases and at J to 4 bases, leaving 4 bases not matched to a gene. The DNA of the CDR3 is TGCAGCGTTGATGAAGGGACTAGAGAGACCCAGTACTTC. Translation: CSVDEGTRETQYF.

This clonotype has at least ten counts. The V call is TRBV4-1, the J call TRBJ2-3; 11 positions match TRBD2. With 2 bases clipped from V and 0 bases from J, the junction kept 4 bases outside the gene matches. The CDR3 has 17 amino acids. Germline V gene sequence: CDR1 MGHRA, CDR2 YSYEKL. The CDR3 loop is CASSQLSGRDSTDTQYF. The CDR3 nucleotides are TGCGCCAGCAGCCAACTTAGCGGGAGGGATAGCACAGATACGCAGTATTTT.

In this sample, this clonotype turned up many times. The chain carries TRBV6-5 and TRBJ2-5; TRBD1 matches at 7 bases. Germline V CDR1 and CDR2: MNHEY, SVGAGI. J lost 0 bases, V lost 6 bases, and 4 bases had no gene match. This CDR3 comprises 14 residues. CDR3 region: CASSPGQNQETQYF. CDR3 DNA sequence: TGTGCCAGCAGCCCGGGACAGAACCAAGAGACCCAGTACTTC.

This clonotype was seen a few times. The V call is TRBV20-1, the J call TRBJ2-6; TRBD1 aligns across 9 bases. V lost 7 bases and J lost 0; bases outside the gene matches: 7. This CDR3 region has 16 residues. The germline V gene encodes CDR1 DFQATT and CDR2 SNEGSKA (reference sequence). CDR3 region: CSVPGQGDSGANVLTF. CDR3 bases: TGCAGTGTTCCGGGACAGGGAGACTCTGGGGCCAACGTCCTGACTTTC.

This clonotype was seen repeatedly, ten times or more. A read error may be the cause here, since a much bigger clone is one base away. The chain uses TRBV28 and TRBJ2-7; perhaps TRBD1 as D (5 bases). This CDR3 region has 13 residues. The V gene lost 6 bases and the J gene lost 3 bases, with 12 bases spanning the gap. Germline CDR1 and CDR2: MDHEN and SYDVKM. The CDR3 DNA reads as TGTGCCAGCAGGGGCAGGGTTTTCTACGAGCAGTACTTC. Protein: CASRGRVFYEQYF.

This clonotype was counted ten times or more. V usage is TRBV5-1 and J usage is TRBJ2-5, with a tentative D call TRBD2 (6 bases). V was trimmed by 6 bases and J by 1 base, leaving 16 bases between them. The CDR3 sequence is 15 residues long. Looked up from germline, CDR1 is SGHRS and CDR2 is YFSETQ. CDR3 nucleotides: TGCGCCAGCACCTCGACGGCGGGGCTCCAAGAGACCCAGTACTTC. Translating it yields CASTSTAGLQETQYF.

The chain combines TRBV27 with TRBJ2-7; 7 bases are shared with TRBD2. J gave up 4 bases and V 6 bases, and 15 bases lay outside the gene matches. Germline V gene sequence: CDR1 MNHEY, CDR2 SMNVEV (reference sequence). The CDR3 runs 16 residues. The CDR3 here is CASRRRLAGGLYEQYV. DNA for the CDR3: TGTGCCAGCAGGCGACGACTAGCTGGGGGGTTGTACGAGCAGTACGTC.

This clonotype has more than one count but fewer than ten. This chain uses TRBV6-5 with TRBJ1-2; D is possibly TRBD1 (5 bases). This CDR3 has 16 amino acids. Germline V CDR1 and CDR2: MNHEY, SVGAGI. Deletions cut 1 base from V and 2 bases from J, with 14 bases between. CDR3 residues: CASSYWTTGRNYGYTF. As DNA, the CDR3 is TGTGCCAGCAGTTACTGGACCACGGGGCGAAACTATGGCTACACCTTC.

This clonotype has at least ten counts. The chain couples TRBV28 to TRBJ1-1, with 9 bases fitting TRBD1. Trimming at V came to 7 bases and at J to 3 bases, leaving 21 bases not matched to a gene. The CDR3 has 19 residues. Germline V CDR1 and CDR2: MDHEN, SYDVKM. In DNA form, the CDR3 reads TGTGCCAGCACCCACCGATCAGCGGGACAGGGTTACTTTCACACTGAAGCTTTCTTT. Protein product: CASTHRSAGQGYFHTEAFF.

This clonotype appeared many times. The chain has TRBV20-1 and TRBJ2-1; 10 bases line up with TRBD2. Per germline, CDR1 DFQATT and CDR2 SNEGSKA (reference sequence). Unmatched junction bases numbered 4, after V lost 7 bases and J lost 10 bases. This CDR3 contains 11 residues. CDR3 in DNA: TGCAGTGGGCTAGCGGGAGCCGAGCAGTTCTTC. Its translation: CSGLAGAEQFF.